The entry below describes one TCR beta chain. Its matching antigen is unknown. The junction departs from germline at one end; a sequencing error may be responsible. This entry comes from a study of cytomegalovirus exposure and HLA in healthy donors. General observations from the study: There were several of the most significant clusters that appeared linked to common viral pathogens in a later analysis. Within the data, a cluster of highly shared sequence variants was likely a sequencing artifact. Versus the approximately 700-donor mean, an Asian-associated ancestry cluster reportedly showed fewer N-insertions in a later analysis.

Both 60 Vbeta primers and 13 Jbeta primers went into the PCR. Here immunoSEQ multiplex PCR was the method, and the copy in TCRdb shows in-frame clones only, minus some. This table holds approximately 100,000 clones, around 81% found once. Germline assignment: CDR1 SEHNR and CDR2 FQNEAQ (reference sequence). The CDR3 is 14 amino acids. The chain carries TRBV7-9 and TRBJ1-2; possible D gene TRBD1, 6 bases. What was sequenced was PBMCs. The receptor comes from a man between 18 and 29 years old in good health and CMV-seronegative. The CDR3 nucleotides are TGTTCCAGCAGCTTAGGAGACAGGCTAGAGGGCTACACCTTC. The encoded protein is CSSSLGDRLEGYTF.